The 25 T cell receptor beta chains given below trace back to one sample, sequenced in a study of T cell responses to AZD1222 COVID-19 vaccine. Measured with immunoSEQ multiplex PCR; TCRdb has only the in-frame clones, and not every one. The repertoire consists of about 83,000 clones, with more than 70% occurring once and the leading ten covering roughly 9.4%. The source was peripheral blood, collected on day 0 of AZD1222 vaccination. These receptors all stem from an adult in good health.

This chain connects TRBV7-9 to TRBJ2-7; TRBD1 aligns across 8 bases. The CDR3 loop spans 17 amino acids. Germline V gene sequence: CDR1 SEHNR, CDR2 FQNEAQ (reference sequence). Trimming at V came to 4 bases and at J to 0 bases, leaving 11 bases not matched to a gene. The CDR3 DNA follows: TGTGCCAGCAGCTCGTACCCCCCCGGGACAGGCTCCTACGAGCAGTACTTC. Translation: CASSSYPPGTGSYEQYF.

The V call is TRBV6-5, the J call TRBJ1-2; TRBD1 might be the D (6 bases). The CDR3 loop spans 12 amino acids. V shed 6 bases and J shed 7 bases, with 12 bases lying between them. Looked up from germline, CDR1 is MNHEY and CDR2 is SVGAGI. CDR3 sequence: CASRGGGFGYTF. The DNA of the CDR3 is TGTGCCAGCAGGGGCGGGGGCTTTGGCTACACCTTC.

The chain employs TRBV6-2 or TRBV6-3 and TRBJ1-6, with TRBD1 identical over 9 bases. Losses at the gene ends were 5 bases for V and 9 bases for J; bases not matched to a gene: 8. CDR3 length: 15 amino acids. The germline gives CDR1 MNHEY, CDR2 SVGEGT. In DNA form, the CDR3 reads TGTGCCAGCAGTCGAAACGGACAGGGGACTTCACCCCTCCACTTT. It specifies CASSRNGQGTSPLHF.

The chain recombines TRBV9 with TRBJ2-3; no clear D. There are 13 residues in the CDR3. With 3 bases removed from V and 2 bases from J, the gap between germline ends came to 7 bases. Germline V gene sequence: CDR1 SGDLS, CDR2 YYNGEE. CDR3 residues: CASSGRYTDTQYF. CDR3 coding DNA: TGTGCCAGCAGCGGGCGGTACACAGATACGCAGTATTTT.

The gene calls are TRBV9 and TRBJ2-3; 7 bases are a match to TRBD2. Per the germline V gene, CDR1 is SGDLS and CDR2 is YYNGEE. With 4 bases clipped from V and 6 bases from J, the junction kept 14 bases outside the gene matches. This CDR3 region has 16 residues. CDR3 DNA: TGTGCCAGCAGCCCTGTGGCGGGAGCCCTCCTTGATACGCAGTATTTT. Amino acid sequence: CASSPVAGALLDTQYF.

V gene TRBV7-9 combines with J gene TRBJ2-5; the D gene is possibly TRBD2 (5 bases). Germline V gives CDR1 SEHNR, CDR2 FQNEAQ (reference sequence). The CDR3 runs to 13 residues. V was shortened by 4 bases and J by 5 bases, with 11 bases between the two germline ends. In DNA form, the CDR3 reads TGTGCCAGCAGCTGGACTGAGGCGGAGACCCAGTACTTC. Protein: CASSWTEAETQYF.

This clone was detected a few times. The chain has TRBV28 and TRBJ1-3, with no clear D. CDR3 length: 16 residues. Germline V CDR1 and CDR2: MDHEN, SYDVKM. Trimming shortened V by 6 bases and J by 8 bases, and 23 bases separated the two germline ends. The CDR3 sequence: CASSLPLTGTLDTIYF. For the CDR3, the DNA is TGTGCCAGCAGCTTGCCTTTGACCGGCACTCTCGACACCATATATTTT.

This chain uses TRBV11-2 with TRBJ1-5; D ambiguous. Trimming removed 1 base from V and 1 base from J, with 14 bases in between. CDR3 length: 17 amino acids. Germline assignment: CDR1 SGHAT and CDR2 FQNNGV. CDR3 nucleotide sequence: TGTGCCAGCAGCTTAGCCCCCGAAGGACCCAGCAATCAGCCCCAGCATTTT. Translating gives CASSLAPEGPSNQPQHF. The full variable domain, its missing parts supplied by reference TRBV11-2 and TRBJ1-5, is EAGVAQSPRYKIIEKRQSVAFWCNPISGHATLYWYQQILGQGPKLLIQFQNNGVVDDSQLPKDRFSAERLKGVDSTLKIQPAKLEDSAVYLCASSLAPEGPSNQPQHFGDGTRLSIL.

The chain is built from TRBV25-1 and TRBJ1-1, with D tentatively TRBD1 (5 bases). V dropped 2 bases and J dropped 1 base, with 11 bases sitting between them. Germline V lookup: CDR1 MGHDK, CDR2 SYGVNS. The CDR3 contains 15 residues. CDR3 in amino acids: CASSEAGIRNTEAFF. The DNA for the CDR3 is TGTGCCAGCAGTGAAGCAGGGATTCGGAACACTGAAGCTTTCTTT.

CDR3 amino acids: CAISESGGRTNTEAFF. In DNA, the CDR3 is TGTGCCATCAGTGAGTCGGGGGGACGGACGAACACTGAAGCTTTCTTT. The chain combines TRBV10-3 with TRBJ1-1; a possible D gene is TRBD1 (5 bases). The CDR3 has 16 amino acids. Germline CDR1 and CDR2: ENHRY and SYGVKD. The V end was cut by 0 bases, the J end by 1 base, with 12 bases between.

The chain recombines TRBV19 with TRBJ2-7; TRBD2 matches at 9 bases. This CDR3 is built from 16 residues. J was trimmed by 2 bases and V by 6 bases; bases with no gene match: 11. CDR1 is LNHDA, CDR2 SQIVND, per germline (reference sequence). CDR3 loop: CASSSTPLAGTYEQYF. The CDR3 DNA reads TGTGCCAGTAGCTCTACCCCTCTAGCGGGAACCTACGAGCAGTACTTC.

The rearrangement uses TRBV11-3 and TRBJ2-7, with 9 bases matching TRBD1. This CDR3 has 15 amino acids. The germline V gene has CDR1 SGHNT and CDR2 YENEEA. V shed 5 bases, J shed 5 bases, and the junction held 10 bases outside the gene matches. CDR3 region: CASSRGGQGIHEQYF. CDR3 coding DNA: TGTGCCAGCAGCCGTGGGGGACAGGGTATCCACGAGCAGTACTTC.

The genes are TRBV10-2 and TRBJ2-1; tentative D call: TRBD2 (5 bases). The CDR3 length is 12 residues. Germline-derived CDR1 and CDR2 are WSHSY and SAAADI. Trimming took 7 bases from V and 10 from J, leaving 14 bases between them. This chain's CDR3 is CASNQARGEQFF. In DNA, the CDR3 is TGCGCCAGCAACCAAGCTCGGGGAGAGCAGTTCTTC.

This CDR3 is CASSSHSSGANVLTF. The CDR3 nucleotides read TGTGCCAGCAGTTCACACAGCTCTGGGGCCAACGTCCTGACTTTC. The chain recombines TRBV2 with TRBJ2-6; D is unresolved. Trimming left V 5 bases short and J 0 bases short, with 8 bases between. CDR3 length: 15 amino acids. Germline V gene sequence: CDR1 SNHLY, CDR2 FYNNEI.

The chain has TRBV20-1 and TRBJ1-6; possible D gene TRBD1, 5 bases. The CDR3 is made up of 14 amino acids. Germline loops: CDR1 DFQATT, CDR2 SNEGSKA (reference sequence). V lost 3 bases, J lost 10 bases, and 16 bases lay in between. CDR3 coding DNA: TGCAGTGCTAGTAGGTCAGGGCAGGAGTCACCCCTCCACTTT. Its protein is CSASRSGQESPLHF.

This rearrangement joins TRBV18 to TRBJ2-2; D ambiguous. V was cut by 5 bases and J by 3 bases, with 16 bases left in between. There are 16 residues in the CDR3. Germline V lookup: CDR1 KGHSH, CDR2 LQKENI. The CDR3 loop reads CASSSSHGPDTGELFF. CDR3 coding DNA: TGTGCCAGCTCATCCTCCCACGGGCCCGACACCGGGGAGCTGTTTTTT.

The V gene is TRBV2, the J gene TRBJ1-5; D may be TRBD1 (6 bases). Deletions cut 3 bases from V and 4 bases from J, with 10 bases between. The CDR3 totals 14 residues. Per the germline V gene, CDR1 is SNHLY and CDR2 is FYNNEI. This chain's CDR3 is CASSEATGNQPQHF. CDR3 bases: TGTGCCAGCAGTGAGGCTACAGGGAATCAGCCCCAGCATTTT.

V usage is TRBV7-9 and J usage is TRBJ1-1; D may be TRBD1 (5 bases). CDR1 SEHNR and CDR2 FQNEAQ come from the germline V gene (reference sequence). The CDR3 covers 15 residues. V was cut by 4 bases and J by 1 base, with 13 bases left in between. CDR3 nucleotides: TGTGCCAGCAGCTCGAACGGGGGATCGAACACTGAAGCTTTCTTT. It codes for CASSSNGGSNTEAFF.

J is TRBJ1-1 and V is TRBV7-3; TRBD1 might be the D (6 bases). This CDR3 is 13 amino acids long. Trimming left V 8 bases short and J 1 base short, with 11 bases between. Germline V gene data show CDR1 as SGHTA and CDR2 as FQGTGA. The CDR3 sequence: CASAGTRNTEAFF. The CDR3 DNA follows: TGTGCCAGCGCAGGGACAAGGAACACTGAAGCTTTCTTT.

The chain is built from TRBV10-3 and TRBJ2-3; TRBD2 matches at 10 bases. CDR3 length: 14 amino acids. From germline, CDR1 is ENHRY and CDR2 SYGVKD. Losses at the gene ends were 10 bases for V and 11 bases for J; bases not matched to a gene: 15. The CDR3 bases are TGTGCCACCGGGGGGAGGGTAGCGGGGGGCAAGCAGTATTTT. It yields the protein CATGGRVAGGKQYF.

The V and J genes are TRBV5-1 and TRBJ1-6; D possibly corresponds to TRBD1 (5 bases). The CDR3 length is 16 residues. CDR1 is SGHRS and CDR2 is YFSETQ in the germline V gene. V was shortened by 3 bases and J by 3 bases, with 13 bases between the two germline ends. The CDR3 nucleotides read TGCGCCAGCAGCTACGGGGGGACTAACTATAATTCACCCCTCCACTTT. It is translated as CASSYGGTNYNSPLHF. The full variable domain, rest sourced from reference TRBV5-1 and TRBJ1-6, is KAGVTQTPRYLIKTRGQQVTLSCSPISGHRSVSWYQQTPGQGLQFLFEYFSETQRNKGNFPGRFSGRQFSNSRSEMNVSTLELGDSALYLCASSYGGTNYNSPLHFGNGTRLTVT.

This chain uses TRBV23-1 with TRBJ2-1, with D perhaps matching TRBD1 (5 bases). TRBV23-1 is assigned to the ORF class and has an uncertain function. The germline V and J ends were trimmed by 6 bases and 6 bases, with 24 bases remaining between them. The CDR3 totals 17 residues. CDR3 amino acids: CASRSPYRCGVGNEQFF. The CDR3 DNA sequence: TGCGCCAGCAGATCCCCCTACAGGTGTGGGGTGGGCAATGAGCAGTTCTTC.

The genes are TRBV5-1 and TRBJ2-2; D is possibly TRBD1 (5 bases). The CDR3 runs to 17 residues. Germline CDR1 SGHRS, CDR2 YFSETQ. V was cut by 1 base and J by 0 bases, with 13 bases left in between. The CDR3 sequence: CASSLSDSQPNTGELFF. The CDR3 DNA reads TGCGCCAGCAGCTTGTCCGACAGTCAGCCGAACACCGGGGAGCTGTTTTTT.

This clone has a handful of counts. This sequence joins TRBV7-2 and TRBJ2-5, with 8 bases identical to TRBD1. Trimming took 2 bases from V and 5 from J; bases not matched to a gene: 7. CDR1 is SGHTA and CDR2 is FQGNSA in the germline V gene. This CDR3 spans 15 amino acids. The CDR3 DNA is TGTGCCAGCAGCTTACCTCGGACAGGGAGGGAGACCCAGTACTTC. Translated: CASSLPRTGRETQYF.

The chain links TRBV9 to TRBJ2-3, with D possibly called TRBD1 or TRBD2 (5 bases each). Germline V gene lookup returns CDR1 SGDLS and CDR2 YYNGEE. CDR3 length: 14 residues. V was clipped by 7 bases and J by 5 bases, with 17 bases between them. CDR3 nucleotide sequence: TGTGCCAGCGGGAGAACGGAAGGGGTAGATACGCAGTATTTT. Protein sequence: CASGRTEGVDTQYF.